These T cell receptor beta chains were read from a single sample in a study of blood T cell repertoires in COVID-19. Clones were sequenced by immunoSEQ multiplex PCR, and TCRdb holds only the in-frame ones, with some missing. The data contain hundreds of thousands of clones, about nine tenths of them singletons. Specimen: peripheral blood. These receptors all come from a man in his late teens or twenties with active or convalescent COVID-19. Each CDR3 is given with its conserved first and last residue. A D gene is named only where the DNA matches it firmly. The listing skips clone size in some rows; elsewhere it reads once, few, many or a size class.

TRBD1,TRBV27,TRBJ1-1,NA,CASSLRLDRGHGSTEAFF,TGTGCCAGCAGTTTACGCCTGGACAGGGGGCATGGTAGCACTGAAGCTTTCTTT
TRBD1,TRBV11-1,TRBJ2-7,NA,CASSQRQGPGYEQYF,TGTGCCAGCAGCCAGAGACAGGGTCCGGGCTACGAGCAGTACTTC
TRBD2,TRBV19,TRBJ2-7,NA,CASSPASGSIYEQYF,TGTGCCAGTTCCCCCGCTAGCGGGAGTATCTACGAGCAGTACTTC
TRBD1,TRBV6-5,TRBJ2-7,NA,CASTKGGTGGHEQYF,TGTGCCAGCACCAAAGGGGGGACAGGGGGCCACGAGCAGTACTTC
TRBD2,TRBV6-2/TRBV6-3,TRBJ2-5,NA,CASSYLPGGPFYQETQYF,TGTGCCAGCAGTTACCTGCCGGGGGGGCCTTTTTATCAAGAGACCCAGTACTTC
NA,TRBV6-2/TRBV6-3,TRBJ2-6,few,CASSYSHSGANVLTF,TGTGCCAGCAGTTACTCCCACTCTGGGGCCAACGTCCTGACTTTC
NA,TRBV29-1,TRBJ2-5,NA,CSVEDLGQQGSETQYF,TGCAGCGTTGAAGATCTGGGGCAGCAGGGTTCAGAGACCCAGTACTTC
NA,TRBV7-3,TRBJ2-7,NA,CASSLNRGDGGEQYF,TGTGCCAGCAGCTTAAATCGCGGGGACGGGGGAGAGCAGTACTTC
TRBD2,TRBV6-5,TRBJ2-2,once,CASSLTSGENTGELFF,TGTGCCAGCAGTTTGACTAGCGGGGAGAACACCGGGGAGCTGTTTTTT
NA,TRBV2,TRBJ2-2,NA,CASRGRRSNTGELFF,TGTGCCAGCAGGGGCAGGCGTTCGAACACCGGGGAGCTGTTTTTT
NA,TRBV7-2,TRBJ2-7,NA,CASSLRSPSYEQYF,TGTGCCAGCAGCTTACGGAGCCCCTCCTACGAGCAGTACTTC
NA,TRBV19,TRBJ2-7,NA,CASSIGGGAYEQYF,TGTGCCAGTAGTATAGGCGGCGGTGCCTACGAGCAGTACTTC
NA,TRBV7-3,TRBJ2-2,once,CASSLIGGEYTGELFF,TGTGCCAGCAGCTTAATCGGGGGAGAGTACACCGGGGAGCTGTTTTTT
TRBD2,TRBV28,TRBJ2-7,NA,CASSPGSGRASRGVREQYF,TGTGCCAGCAGCCCAGGTAGCGGGAGGGCCTCTCGAGGAGTCCGCGAGCAGTACTTC
TRBD2,TRBV6-1,TRBJ2-7,NA,CASSDLAGGDEQYF,TGTGCCAGCAGTGATCTAGCGGGGGGGGACGAGCAGTACTTC
TRBD1,TRBV28,TRBJ1-4,NA,CASRGGQDNEKLFF,TGTGCCAGCAGAGGCGGACAGGATAATGAAAAACTGTTTTTT
NA,TRBV6-2/TRBV6-3,TRBJ1-1,NA,CASSPPEETDFAFF,TGTGCCAGCAGCCCCCCTGAGGAGACCGATTTCGCTTTCTTT
TRBD1,TRBV19,TRBJ1-5,once,CASRGTGWYQPQHF,TGTGCCAGCAGAGGGACAGGGTGGTACCAGCCCCAGCATTTT
NA,TRBV6-2/TRBV6-3,TRBJ2-6,NA,CASSYRRGGSGANVLTF,TGTGCCAGCAGTTACCGGCGAGGGGGCTCTGGGGCCAACGTCCTGACTTTC
TRBD1,TRBV5-1,TRBJ1-2,NA,CASRPGQGYGYTF,TGCGCCAGCAGACCGGGACAGGGGTATGGCTACACCTTC
NA,TRBV15,TRBJ1-1,NA,CATSRVGQTTEAFF,TGTGCCACCAGCAGAGTTGGACAAACCACTGAAGCTTTCTTT
NA,TRBV4-1,TRBJ2-1,NA,CASSQGSSYNEQFF,TGCGCCAGCAGCCAAGGATCCAGTTACAATGAGCAGTTCTTC
NA,TRBV20-1,TRBJ1-1,NA,CSARGRAEAFF,TGCAGTGCTAGAGGTCGGGCTGAAGCTTTCTTT
NA,TRBV11-2,TRBJ2-1,NA,CASSLVASPGEQFF,TGTGCCAGCAGCTTAGTGGCTAGTCCGGGTGAGCAGTTCTTC
TRBD1,TRBV27,TRBJ1-1,NA,CASSFGTGTEAFF,TGTGCCAGCAGTTTTGGGACAGGGACTGAAGCTTTCTTT
TRBD1,TRBV7-9,TRBJ2-7,NA,CASRATGGEQYF,TGTGCCAGCAGGGCGACAGGGGGCGAGCAGTACTTC
TRBD1,TRBV5-1,TRBJ1-2,NA,CASSLRDSSYGYTF,TGCGCCAGCAGCCTCCGGGACAGCAGCTATGGCTACACCTTC
TRBD1,TRBV7-9,TRBJ2-5,NA,CASRRQGIQETQYF,TGTGCCAGCAGGAGACAGGGAATTCAAGAGACCCAGTACTTC
TRBD1,TRBV27,TRBJ1-2,NA,CASSLSRDSNGYTF,TGTGCCAGCAGTTTAAGCCGGGACAGCAATGGCTACACCTTC
NA,TRBV19,TRBJ1-1,NA,CASSIGGGNTEAFF,TGTGCCAGTAGTATAGGGGGGGGGAACACTGAAGCTTTCTTT
NA,TRBV7-8,TRBJ2-3,NA,CASSLDQATDTQYF,TGTGCCAGCAGCTTAGACCAGGCTACAGATACGCAGTATTTT
NA,TRBV5-4,TRBJ2-1,NA,CASSLAAGHGKEQFF,TGTGCCAGCAGCTTGGCGGCAGGGCACGGTAAAGAGCAGTTCTTC
TRBD1,TRBV7-9,TRBJ1-6,NA,CGTTGMSNNSPLHF,TGTGGCACGACAGGGATGAGTAATAATTCACCCCTCCACTTT
NA,TRBV6-1,TRBJ1-2,NA,CASSDGGGGYGYTF,TGTGCCAGCAGTGATGGGGGCGGCGGTTATGGCTACACCTTC
TRBD2,TRBV19,TRBJ2-7,NA,CASSILGIFTTSGNHEQYF,TGTGCCAGTAGTATATTGGGGATTTTCACGACTAGCGGGAACCACGAGCAGTACTTC
NA,TRBV12-5,TRBJ2-6,NA,CASGLLPRGGLLSGANVLTF,TGTGCTAGTGGTTTGTTACCAAGGGGGGGGCTCCTCTCTGGGGCCAACGTCCTGACTTTC
TRBD1,TRBV18,TRBJ1-6,NA,CASSSDRGSISPLHF,TGTGCCAGCTCATCGGACAGGGGATCCATTTCACCCCTCCACTTT
TRBD1,TRBV7-9,TRBJ1-1,NA,CASRRDSGTEAFF,TGTGCCAGCAGAAGGGACAGCGGGACTGAAGCTTTCTTT
TRBD1,TRBV28,TRBJ1-2,once,CASSSTGTGDGYTF,TGTGCCAGCAGTTCCACCGGGACAGGGGATGGCTACACCTTC
TRBD1,TRBV10-2,TRBJ1-2,NA,CASSDPFGQGIYGYTF,TGCGCCAGCAGTGACCCCTTCGGACAGGGGATCTATGGCTACACCTTC
NA,TRBV2,TRBJ2-2,NA,CASRTVGELFF,TGTGCCAGCAGAACAGTCGGGGAGCTGTTTTTT
TRBD2,TRBV5-1,TRBJ2-1,NA,CASRLAGGYNEQFF,TGCGCCAGCAGACTAGCGGGAGGTTACAATGAGCAGTTCTTC
NA,TRBV27,TRBJ1-5,NA,CASSPRPDSNQPQHF,TGTGCCAGCAGTCCCCGCCCAGATAGCAATCAGCCCCAGCATTTT
TRBD1,TRBV6-5,TRBJ1-4,NA,CASSSPGQTNEKLFF,TGTGCCAGCAGTTCCCCGGGACAGACTAATGAAAAACTGTTTTTT
NA,TRBV13,TRBJ2-3,NA,CASSLGLEENWSTQYF,TGTGCCAGCAGCTTAGGCCTTGAGGAGAACTGGAGTACGCAGTATTTT
TRBD2,TRBV4-1,TRBJ2-1,NA,CASSQDHGGVPYNEQFF,TGCGCCAGCAGCCAAGATCACGGGGGGGTACCCTACAATGAGCAGTTCTTC
TRBD1,TRBV9,TRBJ2-7,NA,CASSVAFSGTGAYEQYF,TGTGCCAGCAGCGTAGCTTTTAGTGGGACAGGGGCCTACGAGCAGTACTTC
NA,TRBV10-3,TRBJ2-7,NA,CAISESGQGSHEQYF,TGTGCCATCAGTGAATCAGGGCAGGGGAGCCACGAGCAGTACTTC
TRBD2,TRBV7-9,TRBJ2-1,NA,CASSYPKGLAGGNEQFF,TGTGCCAGCAGCTACCCCAAGGGACTAGCGGGAGGTAATGAGCAGTTCTTC
NA,TRBV9,TRBJ2-3,NA,CASSKGASSIPDTQYF,TGTGCCAGCTCCAAAGGGGCCTCCAGTATCCCAGATACGCAGTATTTT
TRBD1,TRBV27,TRBJ1-6,NA,CASSLRTGFEGSPLHF,TGTGCCAGCAGCCTCCGGACAGGGTTTGAGGGATCACCCCTCCACTTT
TRBD2,TRBV27,TRBJ2-7,once,CASSFGGINYEQYF,TGTGCCAGCAGTTTCGGGGGGATAAACTACGAGCAGTACTTC
NA,TRBV4-2,TRBJ2-1,NA,CASSQDTRSSYNEQFF,TGTGCCAGCAGCCAAGATACCCGGAGTTCCTACAATGAGCAGTTCTTC
TRBD1,TRBV5-6,TRBJ2-7,NA,CASRSGQGAHEQYF,TGTGCCAGCAGATCCGGACAGGGGGCTCACGAGCAGTACTTC
TRBD1,TRBV7-9,TRBJ1-2,NA,CASSAGQGGGYTF,TGTGCCAGCAGCGCCGGACAGGGTGGGGGCTACACCTTC